This T cell receptor (beta chain) was recovered during a study of spatial heterogeneity in lung cancer. About the research overall: In cases with available follow-up PBMC samples, these were sequenced at a median of approximately 2 years after resection.

Single TCR cDNA molecules each had their own unique molecular identifier. One entry per CDR3 protein, called by TCRdb with MiXCR from the 5' RACE reads. The table lists about 120,000 distinct CDR3 sequences, more than 9% of them singletons. Regarding this clonotype: What it binds is unknown.

Study results and caveats: Expanded tumor TCRs that were ubiquitous appeared in blood more at resection than follow-up.

CDR1 is LGHDT and CDR2 is YNNKEL in the germline V gene (reference sequence). V lost 0 bases to trimming and J lost 8 bases, with 7 bases between them. This CDR3 contains 12 residues. Time point described: blood at routine non-recurrence follow-up after resection. Whole RNA obtained from tumor, nontumor lung or frozen PBMC underwent sequencing without sorting. Sequenced here: PBMCs, sampled at follow-up. This receptor was identified in a male donor with early-stage non-small cell lung cancer. The chain has TRBV3-1 and TRBJ1-1; no definite D call. The CDR3 coding sequence is TGTGCCAGCAGCCAAGAAATTGGCGAAGCTTTCTTT. It encodes CASSQEIGEAFF.